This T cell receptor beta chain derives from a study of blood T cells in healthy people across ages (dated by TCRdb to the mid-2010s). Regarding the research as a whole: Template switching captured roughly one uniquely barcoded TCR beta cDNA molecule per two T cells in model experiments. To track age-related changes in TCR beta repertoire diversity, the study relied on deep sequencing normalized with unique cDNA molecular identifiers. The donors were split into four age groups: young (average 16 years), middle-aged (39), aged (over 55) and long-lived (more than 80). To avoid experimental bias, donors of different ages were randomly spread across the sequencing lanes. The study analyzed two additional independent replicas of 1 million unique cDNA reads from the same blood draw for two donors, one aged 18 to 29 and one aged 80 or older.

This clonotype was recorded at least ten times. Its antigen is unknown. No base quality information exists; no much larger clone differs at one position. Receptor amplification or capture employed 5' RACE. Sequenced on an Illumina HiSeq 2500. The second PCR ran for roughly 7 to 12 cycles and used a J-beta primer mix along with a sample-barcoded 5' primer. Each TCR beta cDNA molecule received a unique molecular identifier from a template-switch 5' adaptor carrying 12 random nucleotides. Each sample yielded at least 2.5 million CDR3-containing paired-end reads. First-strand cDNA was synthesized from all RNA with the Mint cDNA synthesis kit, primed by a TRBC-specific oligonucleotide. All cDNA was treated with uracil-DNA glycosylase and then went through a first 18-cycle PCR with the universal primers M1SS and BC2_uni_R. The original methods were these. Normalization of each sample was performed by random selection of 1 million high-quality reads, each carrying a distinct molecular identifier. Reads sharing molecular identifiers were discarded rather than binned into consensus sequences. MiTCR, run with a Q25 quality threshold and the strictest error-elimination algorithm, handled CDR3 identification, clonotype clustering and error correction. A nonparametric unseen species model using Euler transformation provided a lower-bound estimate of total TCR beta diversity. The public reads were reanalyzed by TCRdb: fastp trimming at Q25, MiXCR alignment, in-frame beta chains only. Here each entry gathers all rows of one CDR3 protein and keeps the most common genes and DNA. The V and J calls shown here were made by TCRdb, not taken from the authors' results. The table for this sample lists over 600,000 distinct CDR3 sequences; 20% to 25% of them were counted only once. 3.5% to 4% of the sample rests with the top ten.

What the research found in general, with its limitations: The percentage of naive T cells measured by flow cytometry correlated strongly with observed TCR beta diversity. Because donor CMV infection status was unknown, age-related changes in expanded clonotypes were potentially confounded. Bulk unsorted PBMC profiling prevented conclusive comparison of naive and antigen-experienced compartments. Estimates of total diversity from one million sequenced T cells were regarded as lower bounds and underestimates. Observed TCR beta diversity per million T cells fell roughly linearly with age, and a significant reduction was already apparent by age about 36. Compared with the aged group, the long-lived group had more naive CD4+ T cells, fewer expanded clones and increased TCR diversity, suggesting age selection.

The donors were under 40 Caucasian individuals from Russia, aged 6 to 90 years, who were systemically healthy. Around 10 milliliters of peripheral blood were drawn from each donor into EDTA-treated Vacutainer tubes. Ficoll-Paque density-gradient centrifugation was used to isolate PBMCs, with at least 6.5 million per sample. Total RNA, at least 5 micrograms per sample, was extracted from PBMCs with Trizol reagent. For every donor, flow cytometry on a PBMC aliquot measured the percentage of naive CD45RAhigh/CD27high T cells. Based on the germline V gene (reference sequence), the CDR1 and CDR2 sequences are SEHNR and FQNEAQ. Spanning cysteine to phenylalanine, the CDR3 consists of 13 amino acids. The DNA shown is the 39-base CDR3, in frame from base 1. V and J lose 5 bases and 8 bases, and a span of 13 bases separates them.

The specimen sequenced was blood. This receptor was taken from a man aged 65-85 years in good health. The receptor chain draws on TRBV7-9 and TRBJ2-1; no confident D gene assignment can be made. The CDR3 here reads CASSLGGFHEQFF. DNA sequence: TGTGCCAGCAGCCTAGGTGGTTTCCATGAGCAGTTCTTC.